The rows below give T cell receptor beta chains drawn from one sample of a study of beta chain bispecific antibodies for T cell cancers. TCRdb re-analysed the 5' RACE reads in MiXCR, keeping a single row per CDR3 protein. The sample lists 20,000 to 25,000 distinct CDR3 sequences, just over 2% occurring once. These receptors have no identified antigens. The sequences come from healthy donor T cells cultured with leukemia cells, collected from a culture containing a bispecific antibody targeting TCR Vbeta12. These TCRs come from a human donor in good health. Some clones in this sample may be carry-over from other donors' samples. CDR3s include the opening cysteine and the closing phenylalanine or tryptophan. A D gene is named only where the DNA matches it firmly. Size is stated for part of the rows, as once, few or many counts, or as a class when the clone is expanded.

D gene: -
V gene: TRBV20-1
clone size: many
J gene: TRBJ1-2
CDR3 protein: CSAPFVGQLNYGYTF
CDR3 DNA: TGCAGTGCCCCATTCGTCGGACAATTAAACTATGGCTACACCTTC

D gene: TRBD2
V gene: TRBV5-4
clone size: few
J gene: TRBJ2-1
CDR3 protein: CASNFGTSGYNEQFF
CDR3 DNA: TGTGCCAGCAACTTCGGGACTAGCGGCTACAATGAGCAGTTCTTC

D gene: -
V gene: TRBV12-3/TRBV12-4
clone size: many
J gene: TRBJ1-1
CDR3 protein: CASSWVNTEAFF
CDR3 DNA: TGTGCCAGCAGTTGGGTGAACACTGAAGCTTTCTTT

D gene: TRBD1
V gene: TRBV7-2
clone size: many
J gene: TRBJ1-4
CDR3 protein: CASSPKGTAPNEKLFF
CDR3 DNA: TGTGCCAGCAGCCCAAAAGGGACAGCCCCCAATGAAAAACTGTTTTTT

D gene: TRBD2
V gene: TRBV4-2
clone size: few
J gene: TRBJ2-1
CDR3 protein: CASSQEAGLAGGWPYNEQFF
CDR3 DNA: TGTGCCAGCAGCCAAGAAGCTGGACTAGCGGGGGGATGGCCCTACAATGAGCAGTTCTTC

D gene: TRBD2
V gene: TRBV19
clone size: -
J gene: TRBJ2-7
CDR3 protein: CASSLFGEGKGEQYF
CDR3 DNA: TGTGCCAGTAGTCTCTTCGGGGAGGGTAAAGGCGAGCAGTACTTC

D gene: -
V gene: TRBV6-5
clone size: many
J gene: TRBJ1-5
CDR3 protein: CASSYSRNSNQPQHF
CDR3 DNA: TGTGCCAGCAGTTACTCACGGAATAGCAATCAGCCCCAGCATTTT

D gene: -
V gene: TRBV27
clone size: many
J gene: TRBJ2-7
CDR3 protein: CASSTTSSYEQYF
CDR3 DNA: TGTGCCAGCAGTACCACTAGCAGCTACGAGCAGTACTTC

D gene: -
V gene: TRBV10-3
clone size: many
J gene: TRBJ1-6
CDR3 protein: CAISEGGNNSPLHF
CDR3 DNA: TGTGCCATCAGTGAAGGAGGAAATAATTCACCCCTCCACTTT

D gene: -
V gene: TRBV3-1
clone size: many
J gene: TRBJ1-1
CDR3 protein: CASSQWGRTEAFF
CDR3 DNA: TGTGCCAGCAGCCAGTGGGGGCGCACTGAAGCTTTCTTT

D gene: -
V gene: TRBV20-1
clone size: many
J gene: TRBJ1-1
CDR3 protein: CSADLASGATEAFF
CDR3 DNA: TGCAGTGCTGACCTTGCTTCAGGGGCGACTGAAGCTTTCTTT

D gene: -
V gene: TRBV5-1
clone size: many
J gene: TRBJ1-3
CDR3 protein: CASSPGAGNTIYF
CDR3 DNA: TGCGCCAGCAGCCCGGGAGCCGGAAACACCATATATTTT

D gene: TRBD2
V gene: TRBV7-9
clone size: many
J gene: TRBJ2-4
CDR3 protein: CASSVRGVNIQYF
CDR3 DNA: TGTGCCAGCAGCGTACGGGGGGTAAACATTCAGTACTTC

D gene: -
V gene: TRBV28
clone size: many
J gene: TRBJ1-5
CDR3 protein: CASSPSGWGNQPQHF
CDR3 DNA: TGTGCCAGCAGTCCCTCGGGATGGGGCAATCAGCCCCAGCATTTT

D gene: TRBD2
V gene: TRBV20-1
clone size: many
J gene: TRBJ2-3
CDR3 protein: CSATSGGYDDTQYF
CDR3 DNA: TGCAGTGCAACGAGCGGGGGGTACGATGATACGCAGTATTTT

D gene: -
V gene: TRBV5-6
clone size: medium-sized
J gene: TRBJ2-1
CDR3 protein: CASSFDWNEQFF
CDR3 DNA: TGTGCCAGCAGCTTCGACTGGAATGAGCAGTTCTTC

D gene: -
V gene: TRBV5-1
clone size: many
J gene: TRBJ2-1
CDR3 protein: CASSLDRVYNEQFF
CDR3 DNA: TGCGCCAGCAGCTTGGACAGAGTTTACAATGAGCAGTTCTTC

D gene: -
V gene: TRBV6-5
clone size: many
J gene: TRBJ1-5
CDR3 protein: CASSYAFNQPQHF
CDR3 DNA: TGTGCCAGCAGTTATGCCTTTAATCAGCCCCAGCATTTT

D gene: TRBD2
V gene: TRBV7-2
clone size: -
J gene: TRBJ2-7
CDR3 protein: CASSLSRVSGGASYEQNF
CDR3 DNA: TGTGCCAGCAGCTTATCGCGGGTCAGCGGGGGGGCGTCCTACGAGCAGAACTTC

D gene: TRBD1
V gene: TRBV20-1
clone size: many
J gene: TRBJ1-1
CDR3 protein: CSATREGALGTEAFF
CDR3 DNA: TGCAGTGCTACACGAGAGGGGGCCCTAGGAACTGAAGCTTTCTTT

D gene: TRBD2
V gene: TRBV7-3
clone size: -
J gene: TRBJ2-3
CDR3 protein: CASSLGTSGDGTDTQYF
CDR3 DNA: TGTGCCAGCAGCTTAGGGACTAGCGGGGACGGGACAGATACGCAGTATTTT

D gene: -
V gene: TRBV5-1
clone size: many
J gene: TRBJ2-2
CDR3 protein: CASSLQGVPNTGELFF
CDR3 DNA: TGCGCCAGCAGCCTACAGGGAGTGCCGAACACCGGGGAGCTGTTTTTT

D gene: TRBD1
V gene: TRBV14
clone size: few
J gene: TRBJ1-1
CDR3 protein: CASSLRQPRGDTEAFF
CDR3 DNA: TGTGCCAGCAGCCTCCGACAGCCCAGGGGGGACACTGAAGCTTTCTTT

D gene: -
V gene: TRBV28
clone size: medium-sized
J gene: TRBJ1-2
CDR3 protein: CASSLVRSRGYTF
CDR3 DNA: TGTGCCAGCAGTTTGGTCCGGTCTCGGGGCTACACCTTC

D gene: TRBD1
V gene: TRBV13
clone size: many
J gene: TRBJ2-7
CDR3 protein: CASSHRDRKTYEQYF
CDR3 DNA: TGTGCCAGCAGCCACCGGGACAGGAAGACCTACGAGCAGTACTTC

D gene: -
V gene: TRBV6-5
clone size: many
J gene: TRBJ1-6
CDR3 protein: CASSYMGTGYNSPLHF
CDR3 DNA: TGTGCCAGCAGTTACATGGGAACAGGGTATAATTCACCCCTCCACTTT

D gene: -
V gene: TRBV5-1
clone size: many
J gene: TRBJ2-7
CDR3 protein: CASSFGLVSYEQYF
CDR3 DNA: TGCGCCAGCAGCTTCGGACTGGTGTCCTACGAGCAGTACTTC

D gene: -
V gene: TRBV13
clone size: many
J gene: TRBJ1-1
CDR3 protein: CASSVRPRAFF
CDR3 DNA: TGTGCCAGCAGCGTACGACCGCGGGCTTTCTTT

D gene: TRBD1
V gene: TRBV5-1
clone size: many
J gene: TRBJ2-1
CDR3 protein: CASSLVGTGVNEQFF
CDR3 DNA: TGCGCCAGCAGCTTGGTAGGGACAGGGGTCAATGAGCAGTTCTTC

D gene: -
V gene: TRBV2
clone size: medium-sized
J gene: TRBJ2-3
CDR3 protein: CASSEGTLRSTDTQYF
CDR3 DNA: TGTGCCAGCAGTGAGGGGACGCTCAGGAGCACAGATACGCAGTATTTT

D gene: -
V gene: TRBV7-9
clone size: many
J gene: TRBJ2-5
CDR3 protein: CASSFSVRGETQYF
CDR3 DNA: TGTGCCAGCAGCTTCTCAGTAAGGGGAGAGACCCAGTACTTC

D gene: TRBD1
V gene: TRBV14
clone size: many
J gene: TRBJ2-7
CDR3 protein: CASSPNFRDRGDEQYF
CDR3 DNA: TGTGCCAGCAGCCCGAACTTCCGGGACAGGGGGGACGAGCAGTACTTC

D gene: -
V gene: TRBV20-1
clone size: many
J gene: TRBJ2-1
CDR3 protein: CSARSGLSSYNEQFF
CDR3 DNA: TGCAGTGCCCGGTCCGGGCTCAGCTCCTACAATGAGCAGTTCTTC

D gene: TRBD1
V gene: TRBV11-2
clone size: medium-sized
J gene: TRBJ2-7
CDR3 protein: CASSVDRDTYEQYF
CDR3 DNA: TGTGCCAGCAGCGTCGACAGGGATACCTACGAGCAGTACTTC

D gene: -
V gene: TRBV7-9
clone size: many
J gene: TRBJ1-2
CDR3 protein: CASRHAGHLGYTF
CDR3 DNA: TGTGCCAGCCGTCACGCCGGACATTTAGGCTACACCTTC

D gene: -
V gene: TRBV20-1
clone size: many
J gene: TRBJ2-1
CDR3 protein: CSALPITINEQFF
CDR3 DNA: TGCAGTGCTTTACCTATCACGATTAATGAGCAGTTCTTC

D gene: TRBD2
V gene: TRBV7-3
clone size: many
J gene: TRBJ2-1
CDR3 protein: CASSLVGLSGGFGEQFF
CDR3 DNA: TGTGCCAGCAGCTTAGTGGGGCTTAGCGGGGGGTTTGGTGAGCAGTTCTTC

D gene: -
V gene: TRBV2
clone size: medium-sized
J gene: TRBJ2-2
CDR3 protein: CASSDGGVNTGELFF
CDR3 DNA: TGTGCCAGCAGTGACGGCGGGGTGAACACCGGGGAGCTGTTTTTT

D gene: -
V gene: TRBV19
clone size: -
J gene: TRBJ2-7
CDR3 protein: CASSATGNSYEQYF
CDR3 DNA: TGTGCCAGTAGCGCCACAGGGAACTCCTACGAGCAGTACTTC

D gene: -
V gene: TRBV27
clone size: many
J gene: TRBJ2-7
CDR3 protein: CASSLTLDSEQYF
CDR3 DNA: TGTGCCAGCAGTTTAACCTTGGACAGCGAGCAGTACTTC

D gene: -
V gene: TRBV5-1
clone size: many
J gene: TRBJ1-6
CDR3 protein: CASSLRVNSPLHF
CDR3 DNA: TGCGCCAGCAGCTTAAGGGTCAATTCACCCCTCCACTTT

D gene: -
V gene: TRBV7-9
clone size: many
J gene: TRBJ1-1
CDR3 protein: CASSFYSNTEAFF
CDR3 DNA: TGTGCCAGCAGCTTCTATTCGAACACTGAAGCTTTCTTT

D gene: TRBD2
V gene: TRBV7-7
clone size: many
J gene: TRBJ2-7
CDR3 protein: CASSLGRAGDYEQYF
CDR3 DNA: TGTGCCAGCAGCCTAGGGAGGGCAGGAGACTACGAGCAGTACTTC

D gene: -
V gene: TRBV27
clone size: many
J gene: TRBJ2-2
CDR3 protein: CASIPLPNTGELFF
CDR3 DNA: TGTGCCAGCATTCCCCTACCGAACACCGGGGAGCTGTTTTTT

D gene: -
V gene: TRBV6-1
clone size: many
J gene: TRBJ1-1
CDR3 protein: CAAWEGSLRTEAFF
CDR3 DNA: TGTGCCGCGTGGGAGGGGTCTCTGCGAACTGAAGCTTTCTTT

D gene: -
V gene: TRBV5-1
clone size: many
J gene: TRBJ1-1
CDR3 protein: CASSLVQGSIGNTEAFF
CDR3 DNA: TGCGCCAGCAGCTTGGTACAGGGATCGATAGGGAACACTGAAGCTTTCTTT

D gene: -
V gene: TRBV19
clone size: many
J gene: TRBJ2-2
CDR3 protein: CASSYSTNTGELFF
CDR3 DNA: TGTGCCAGTAGTTATAGTACGAACACCGGGGAGCTGTTTTTT

D gene: -
V gene: TRBV6-1
clone size: many
J gene: TRBJ2-1
CDR3 protein: CAASGVSYNEQFF
CDR3 DNA: TGTGCCGCCTCGGGAGTATCCTACAATGAGCAGTTCTTC

D gene: -
V gene: TRBV2
clone size: many
J gene: TRBJ2-5
CDR3 protein: CASNGQETQYF
CDR3 DNA: TGTGCCAGCAACGGCCAAGAGACCCAGTACTTC

D gene: TRBD2
V gene: TRBV7-3
clone size: many
J gene: TRBJ2-1
CDR3 protein: CASSSGGQAGGNNEQFF
CDR3 DNA: TGTGCCAGCAGCTCCGGCGGGCAGGCGGGGGGGAACAATGAGCAGTTCTTC

D gene: -
V gene: TRBV20-1
clone size: many
J gene: TRBJ2-7
CDR3 protein: CSARDGYPTTYEQYF
CDR3 DNA: TGCAGTGCTAGAGATGGGTACCCAACCACGTACGAGCAGTACTTC

D gene: -
V gene: TRBV10-3
clone size: many
J gene: TRBJ1-1
CDR3 protein: CAISYYQNTEAFF
CDR3 DNA: TGTGCCATCAGTTACTATCAGAACACTGAAGCTTTCTTT